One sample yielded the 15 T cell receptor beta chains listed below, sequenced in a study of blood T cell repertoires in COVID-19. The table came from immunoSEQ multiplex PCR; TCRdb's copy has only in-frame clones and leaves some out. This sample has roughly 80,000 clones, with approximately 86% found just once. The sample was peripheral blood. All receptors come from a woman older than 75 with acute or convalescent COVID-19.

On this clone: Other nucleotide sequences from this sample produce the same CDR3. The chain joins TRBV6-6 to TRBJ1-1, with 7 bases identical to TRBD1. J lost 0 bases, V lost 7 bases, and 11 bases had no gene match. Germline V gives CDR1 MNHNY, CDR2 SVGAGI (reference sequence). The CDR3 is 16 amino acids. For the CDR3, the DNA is TGTGCCAGCACCCTTAGACAGGGATCGTTGAACACTGAAGCTTTCTTT. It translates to CASTLRQGSLNTEAFF.

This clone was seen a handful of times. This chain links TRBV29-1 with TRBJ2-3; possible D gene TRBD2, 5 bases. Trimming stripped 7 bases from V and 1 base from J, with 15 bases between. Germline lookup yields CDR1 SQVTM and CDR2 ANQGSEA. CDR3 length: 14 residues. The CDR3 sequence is CSAGEGIGTDTQYF. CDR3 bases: TGCAGCGCTGGAGAGGGCATCGGCACAGATACGCAGTATTTT.

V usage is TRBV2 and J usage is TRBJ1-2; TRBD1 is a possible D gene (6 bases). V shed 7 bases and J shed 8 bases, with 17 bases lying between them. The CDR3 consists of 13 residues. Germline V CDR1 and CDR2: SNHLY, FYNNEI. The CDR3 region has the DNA TGTGCCAGCATCCAAGGGGGTGAAGGGGGCTACACCTTC. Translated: CASIQGGEGGYTF.

The CDR3 sequence is CASSALAGGRSDTQYF. The CDR3 nucleotides read TGTGCCAGCAGCGCCCTAGCGGGAGGGAGGTCAGATACGCAGTATTTT. The V gene is TRBV11-2, the J gene TRBJ2-3, with 12 bases that match TRBD2. Looked up from germline, CDR1 is SGHAT and CDR2 is FQNNGV. The CDR3 consists of 16 residues. V lost 5 bases and J lost 4; bases outside the gene matches: 7.

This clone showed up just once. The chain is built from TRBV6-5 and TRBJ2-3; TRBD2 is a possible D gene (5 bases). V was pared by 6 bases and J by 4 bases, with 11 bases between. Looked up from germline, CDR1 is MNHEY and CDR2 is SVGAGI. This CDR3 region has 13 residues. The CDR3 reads CASSFGDPDTQYF. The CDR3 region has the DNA TGTGCCAGCAGCTTCGGGGATCCAGATACGCAGTATTTT.

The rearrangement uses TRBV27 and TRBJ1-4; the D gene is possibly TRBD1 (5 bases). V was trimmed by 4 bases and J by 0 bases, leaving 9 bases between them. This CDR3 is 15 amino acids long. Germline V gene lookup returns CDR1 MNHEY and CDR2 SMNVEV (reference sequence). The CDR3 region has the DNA TGTGCCAGCAGTTCAACAGGAGCAACTAATGAAAAACTGTTTTTT. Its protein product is CASSSTGATNEKLFF.

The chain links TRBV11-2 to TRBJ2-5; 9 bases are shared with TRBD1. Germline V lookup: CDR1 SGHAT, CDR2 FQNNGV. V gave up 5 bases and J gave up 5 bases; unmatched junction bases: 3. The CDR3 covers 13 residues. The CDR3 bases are TGTGCCAGCAGCCGGGACAGGGAGGAGACCCAGTACTTC. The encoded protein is CASSRDREETQYF.

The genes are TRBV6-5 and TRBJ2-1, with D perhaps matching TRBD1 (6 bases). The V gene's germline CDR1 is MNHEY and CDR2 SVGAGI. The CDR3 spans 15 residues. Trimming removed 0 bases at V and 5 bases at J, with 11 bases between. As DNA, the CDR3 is TGTGCCAGCAGTTACTCGTGGACAGCAGACAATGAGCAGTTCTTC. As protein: CASSYSWTADNEQFF.

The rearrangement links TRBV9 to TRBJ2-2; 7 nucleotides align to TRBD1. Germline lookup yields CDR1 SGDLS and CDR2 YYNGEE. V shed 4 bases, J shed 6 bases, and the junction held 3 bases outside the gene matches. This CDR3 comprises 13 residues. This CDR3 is CASSRGLAGELFF. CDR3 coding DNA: TGTGCCAGCAGCAGGGGGCTGGCCGGGGAGCTGTTTTTT.

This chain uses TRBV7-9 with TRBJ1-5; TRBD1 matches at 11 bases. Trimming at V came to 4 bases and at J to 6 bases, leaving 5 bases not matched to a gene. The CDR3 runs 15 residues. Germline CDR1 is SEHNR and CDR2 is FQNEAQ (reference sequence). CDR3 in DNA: TGTGCCAGCAGCTCAGGACAGGGGGCGGTTCAGCCCCAGCATTTT. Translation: CASSSGQGAVQPQHF.

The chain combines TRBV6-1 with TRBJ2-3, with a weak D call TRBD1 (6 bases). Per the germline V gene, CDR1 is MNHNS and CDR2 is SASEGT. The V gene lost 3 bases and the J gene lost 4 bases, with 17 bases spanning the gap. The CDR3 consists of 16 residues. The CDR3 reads CASSDRAARGADTQYF. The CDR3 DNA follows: TGTGCCAGCAGTGATAGGGCGGCCAGGGGAGCAGATACGCAGTATTTT.

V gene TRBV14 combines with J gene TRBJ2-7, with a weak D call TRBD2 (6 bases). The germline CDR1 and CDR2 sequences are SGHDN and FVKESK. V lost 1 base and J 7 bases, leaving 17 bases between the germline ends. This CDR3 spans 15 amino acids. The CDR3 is CASSQGFGGMGEQYF. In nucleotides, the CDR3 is TGTGCCAGCAGCCAAGGTTTCGGGGGAATGGGTGAGCAGTACTTC.

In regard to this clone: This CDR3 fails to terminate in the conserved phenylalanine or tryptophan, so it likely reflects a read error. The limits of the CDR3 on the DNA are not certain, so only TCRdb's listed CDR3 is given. The CDR3 spells CASSPLPIVE. The chain carries TRBV12-3 or TRBV12-4 and TRBJ2-7; the table's TRBD2 call for D was not verified on the DNA. The CDR3 spans 10 residues, counting both ends.

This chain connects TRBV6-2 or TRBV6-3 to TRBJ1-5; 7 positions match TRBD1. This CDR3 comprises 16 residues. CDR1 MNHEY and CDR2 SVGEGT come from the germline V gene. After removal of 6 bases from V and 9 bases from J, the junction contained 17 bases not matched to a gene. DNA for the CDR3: TGTGCCAGCAGCTCACCGGGACAGAGGACAACGTGGCCCCAGCATTTT. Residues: CASSSPGQRTTWPQHF.

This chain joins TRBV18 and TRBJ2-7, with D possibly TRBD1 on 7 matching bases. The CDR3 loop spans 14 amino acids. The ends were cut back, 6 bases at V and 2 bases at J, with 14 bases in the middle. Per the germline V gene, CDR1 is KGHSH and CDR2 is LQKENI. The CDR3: CASSGGTDAYEQYF. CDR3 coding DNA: TGTGCCAGCTCGGGCGGGACAGACGCCTACGAGCAGTACTTC.